This TCR beta chain emerged from a study of T cell repertoires in cytomegalovirus infection (dated by TCRdb to between 2017 and 2020). In the study overall: Donor HLA type was relevant to the analysis, as public TCR beta signatures indicated carriage of CMV infection together with the matching HLA type.

From its cysteine to its phenylalanine, the CDR3 spans 12 amino acids. The kept DNA is CDR3 alone, 36 bases in frame from the first base. In the germline V gene (reference sequence), CDR1 corresponds to SEHNR and CDR2 to FQNEAQ. V loses 1 base, J loses 7 bases, and the germline ends lie 7 bases apart. The reads were generated on an Illumina HiSeq 1500. In-frame beta chains were kept once TCRdb had trimmed the public reads at Q25 with fastp and called clones with MiXCR. CDR3 protein sequences are deduplicated, and each keeps its most common genes and DNA. The sample records fewer than 550,000 distinct CDR3 sequences, approximately 15% of which are singletons. The ten largest clones add up to 20% to 30% of the sample. The paper as a whole reports these results and caveats: In both this cohort and an independent roughly 350-donor cohort, the cumulative frequency of public TCR beta family members distinguished carriers of CMV infection plus the relevant HLA type. In the ex vivo response, HLA-C-restricted CMV-specific TCR beta clonotypes were dominant, and in two of eight donors the single most frequent clonotype came from this HLA-C-restricted group.

Concerning this clonotype itself: What antigen it recognizes has not been identified. The input lacks base qualities; no much larger clone sits a single base away.

The source is a human donor in good health (CMV status not recorded). Some clones in this sample may be carry-over from other donors' samples. The chain uses TRBV7-9 and TRBJ1-2, with the D gene not clear enough to name. The source material was CD8+ T cells from PBMCs. The CDR3 reads as follows: CASSLGIRGYTF. At the DNA level, the sequence is TGTGCCAGCAGCTTAGGAATTCGTGGCTACACCTTC. Full variable domain (CDR3 extended with the reference TRBV7-9 and TRBJ1-2 proteins): DTGVSQNPRHKITKRGQNVTFRCDPISEHNRLYWYRQTLGQGPEFLTYFQNEAQLEKSRLLSDRFSAERPKGSFSTLEIQRTEQGDSAMYLCASSLGIRGYTFGSGTRLTVV.